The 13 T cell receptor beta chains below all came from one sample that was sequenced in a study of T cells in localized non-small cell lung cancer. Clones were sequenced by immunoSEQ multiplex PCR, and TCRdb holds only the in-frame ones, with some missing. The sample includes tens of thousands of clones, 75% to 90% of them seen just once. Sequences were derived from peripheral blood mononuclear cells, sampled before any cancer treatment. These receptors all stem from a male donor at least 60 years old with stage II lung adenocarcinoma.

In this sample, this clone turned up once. CDR3 sequence reads: CASSLGTQETQYF. In DNA form, the CDR3 reads TGTGCCAGCAGCTTAGGGACCCAAGAGACCCAGTACTTC. The chain is built from TRBV11-3 and TRBJ2-5; no clear D. V was cut by 1 base and J by 1 base, with 4 bases left in between. The CDR3 length is 13 residues. CDR1 is SGHNT and CDR2 is YENEEA in the germline V gene.

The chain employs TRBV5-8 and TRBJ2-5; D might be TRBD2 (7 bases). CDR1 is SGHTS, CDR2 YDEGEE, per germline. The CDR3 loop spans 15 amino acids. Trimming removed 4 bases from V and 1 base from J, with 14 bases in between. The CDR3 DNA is TGTGCCAGCAGCCGCGGGGGCCGGGGCCAAGAGACCCAGTACTTC. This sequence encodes CASSRGGRGQETQYF.

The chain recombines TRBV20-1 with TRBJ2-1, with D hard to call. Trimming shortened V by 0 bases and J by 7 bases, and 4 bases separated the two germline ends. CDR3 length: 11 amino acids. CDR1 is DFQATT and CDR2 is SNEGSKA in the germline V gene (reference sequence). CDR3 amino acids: CSARDGNEQFF. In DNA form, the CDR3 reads TGCAGTGCTAGAGATGGAAATGAGCAGTTCTTC.

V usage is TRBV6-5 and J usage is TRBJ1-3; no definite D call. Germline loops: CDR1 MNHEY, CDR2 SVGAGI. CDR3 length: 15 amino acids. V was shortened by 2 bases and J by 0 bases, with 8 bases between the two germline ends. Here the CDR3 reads CASSYGRSSGNTIYF. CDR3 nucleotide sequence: TGTGCCAGCAGTTACGGGCGCAGCTCTGGAAACACCATATATTTT.

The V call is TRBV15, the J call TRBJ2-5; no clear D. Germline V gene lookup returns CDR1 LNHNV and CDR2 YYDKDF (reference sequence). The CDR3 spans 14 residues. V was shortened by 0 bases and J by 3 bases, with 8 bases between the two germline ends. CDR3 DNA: TGTGCCACCAGCAGAGAAGGTTATAAAGAGACCCAGTACTTC. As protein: CATSREGYKETQYF.

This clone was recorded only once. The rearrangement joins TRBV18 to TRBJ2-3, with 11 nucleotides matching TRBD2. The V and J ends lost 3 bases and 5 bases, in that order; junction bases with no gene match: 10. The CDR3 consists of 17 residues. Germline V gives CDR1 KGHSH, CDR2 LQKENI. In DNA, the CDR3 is TGTGCCAGCTCACCCGTACTCCTAGCGGGAGGACGAGATACGCAGTATTTT. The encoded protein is CASSPVLLAGGRDTQYF.

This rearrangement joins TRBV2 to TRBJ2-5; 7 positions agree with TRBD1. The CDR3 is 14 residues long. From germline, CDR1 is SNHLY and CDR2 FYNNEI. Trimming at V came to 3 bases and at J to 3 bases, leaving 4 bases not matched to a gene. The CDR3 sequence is CASSDPDREETQYF. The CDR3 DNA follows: TGTGCCAGCAGTGATCCCGACAGGGAAGAGACCCAGTACTTC. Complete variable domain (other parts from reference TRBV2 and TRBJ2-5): EPEVTQTPSHQVTQMGQEVILRCVPISNHLYFYWYRQILGQKVEFLVSFYNNEISEKSEIFDDQFSVERPDGSNFTLKIRSTKLEDSAMYFCASSDPDREETQYFGPGTRLLVL.

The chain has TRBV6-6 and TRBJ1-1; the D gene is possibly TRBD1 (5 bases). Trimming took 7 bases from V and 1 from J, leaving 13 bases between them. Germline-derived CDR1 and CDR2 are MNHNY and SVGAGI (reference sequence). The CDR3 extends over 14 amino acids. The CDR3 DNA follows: TGTGCCAGCAAAGGGGTGGTGGAGAACACTGAAGCTTTCTTT. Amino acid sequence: CASKGVVENTEAFF.

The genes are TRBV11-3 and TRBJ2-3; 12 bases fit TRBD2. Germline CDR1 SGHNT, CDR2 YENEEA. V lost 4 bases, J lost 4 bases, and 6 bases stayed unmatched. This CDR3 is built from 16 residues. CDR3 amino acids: CASSSRTSGIPDTQYF. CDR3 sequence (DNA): TGTGCCAGCAGCTCCCGGACTAGCGGGATTCCAGATACGCAGTATTTT. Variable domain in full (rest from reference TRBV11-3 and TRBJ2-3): EAGVVQSPRYKIIEKKQPVAFWCNPISGHNTLYWYLQNLGQGPELLIRYENEEAVDDSQLPKDRFSAERLKGVDSTLKIQPAELGDSAVYLCASSSRTSGIPDTQYFGPGTRLTVL.

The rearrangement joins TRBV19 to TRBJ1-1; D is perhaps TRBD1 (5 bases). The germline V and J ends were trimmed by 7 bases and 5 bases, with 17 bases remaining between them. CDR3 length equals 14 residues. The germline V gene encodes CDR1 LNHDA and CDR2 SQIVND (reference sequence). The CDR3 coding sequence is TGTGCCAGTAACCGGAGGAACGGGGGGACTGAAGCTTTCTTT. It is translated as CASNRRNGGTEAFF.

CDR3 protein: CASSLDGGYNEQFF. The CDR3 DNA sequence: TGTGCCAGCAGCTTAGATGGGGGCTACAATGAGCAGTTCTTC. This chain connects TRBV11-2 to TRBJ2-1; either TRBD1 or TRBD2 may supply D (5 bases each). This CDR3 region has 14 residues. Germline V lookup: CDR1 SGHAT, CDR2 FQNNGV. V lost 0 bases and J lost 3, with 6 bases in between. Looking up the rest from reference TRBV11-2 and TRBJ2-1 gives the full variable domain: EAGVAQSPRYKIIEKRQSVAFWCNPISGHATLYWYQQILGQGPKLLIQFQNNGVVDDSQLPKDRFSAERLKGVDSTLKIQPAKLEDSAVYLCASSLDGGYNEQFFGPGTRLTVL.

This CDR3 is CASSQGQGRNYGYTF. For the CDR3, the DNA is TGCGCCAGCAGCCAAGGACAGGGGCGTAACTATGGCTACACCTTC. The rearrangement uses TRBV5-1 and TRBJ1-2, with 9 bases fitting TRBD1. Germline-derived CDR1 and CDR2 are SGHRS and YFSETQ. V was clipped by 4 bases and J by 1 base; unmatched bases: 5. CDR3 length: 15 residues.

CDR3 sequence: CASSLSRGRKLFF. Here the CDR3 DNA reads TGTGCCAGCAGCTTATCACGGGGTCGAAAACTGTTTTTT. The rearrangement links TRBV7-2 to TRBJ1-4; D is unresolved. The CDR3 sequence is 13 residues long. The germline gives CDR1 SGHTA, CDR2 FQGNSA. With 2 bases removed from V and 10 bases from J, the gap between germline ends came to 11 bases.